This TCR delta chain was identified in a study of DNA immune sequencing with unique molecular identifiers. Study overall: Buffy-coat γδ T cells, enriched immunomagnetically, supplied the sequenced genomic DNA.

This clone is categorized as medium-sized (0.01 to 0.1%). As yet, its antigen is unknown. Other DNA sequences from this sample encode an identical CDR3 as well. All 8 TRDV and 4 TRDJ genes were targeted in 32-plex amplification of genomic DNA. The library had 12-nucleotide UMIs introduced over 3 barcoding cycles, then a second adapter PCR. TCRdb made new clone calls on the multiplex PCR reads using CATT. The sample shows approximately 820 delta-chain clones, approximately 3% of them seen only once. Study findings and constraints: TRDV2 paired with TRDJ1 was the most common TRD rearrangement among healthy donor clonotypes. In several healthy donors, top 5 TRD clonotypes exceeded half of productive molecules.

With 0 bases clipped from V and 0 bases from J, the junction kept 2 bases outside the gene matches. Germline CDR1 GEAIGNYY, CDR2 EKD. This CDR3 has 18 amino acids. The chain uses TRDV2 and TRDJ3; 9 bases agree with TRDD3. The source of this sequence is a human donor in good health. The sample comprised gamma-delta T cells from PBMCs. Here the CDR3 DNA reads TGTGCCTGTGACACCGTGGGGGATAGCTCCTGGGACACCCGACAGATGTTTTTC. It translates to CACDTVGDSSWDTRQMFF.